This T cell receptor (beta chain) was sequenced during a study of T cell changes during pregnancy in multiple sclerosis. The method was immunoSEQ multiplex PCR; TCRdb's version includes in-frame clones alone and lacks a portion of them. The sample lists around 32,000 clones, about 88% seen once, with around 10% in the top ten. The CDR3 covers 12 residues. V was shortened by 3 bases and J by 8 bases, with 10 bases between the two germline ends. The germline CDR1 and CDR2 sequences are SGHAT and FQNNGV. This chain uses TRBV11-2 with TRBJ2-5; a weak D match, TRBD1 (5 bases). This TCR was sampled from a female donor with multiple sclerosis, enrolled in a pregnancy study. This sample comprised CD8+ T cells from peripheral blood mononuclear cells, obtained in the third trimester of pregnancy. Here the CDR3 DNA reads TGTGCCAGCAGCTTTCACCAGGGTACCCAGTACTTC. Encoded protein: CASSFHQGTQYF. Filled out from reference TRBV11-2 and TRBJ2-5, the complete variable domain reads EAGVAQSPRYKIIEKRQSVAFWCNPISGHATLYWYQQILGQGPKLLIQFQNNGVVDDSQLPKDRFSAERLKGVDSTLKIQPAKLEDSAVYLCASSFHQGTQYFGPGTRLLVL.